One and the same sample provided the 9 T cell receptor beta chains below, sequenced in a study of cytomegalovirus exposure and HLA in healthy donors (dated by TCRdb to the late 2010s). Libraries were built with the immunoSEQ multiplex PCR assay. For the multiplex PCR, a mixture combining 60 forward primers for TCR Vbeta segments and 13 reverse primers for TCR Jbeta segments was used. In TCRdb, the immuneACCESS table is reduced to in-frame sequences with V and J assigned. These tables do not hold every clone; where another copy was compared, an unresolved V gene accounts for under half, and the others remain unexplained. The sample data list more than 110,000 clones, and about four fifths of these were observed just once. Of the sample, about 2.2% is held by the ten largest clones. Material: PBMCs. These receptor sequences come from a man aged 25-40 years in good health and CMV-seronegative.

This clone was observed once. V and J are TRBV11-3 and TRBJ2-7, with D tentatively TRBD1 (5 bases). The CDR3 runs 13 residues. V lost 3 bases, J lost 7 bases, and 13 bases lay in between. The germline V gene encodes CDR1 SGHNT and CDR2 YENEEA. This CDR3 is CASSFGRDREQYF. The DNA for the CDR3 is TGTGCCAGCAGCTTTGGCAGGGATCGGGAGCAGTACTTC.

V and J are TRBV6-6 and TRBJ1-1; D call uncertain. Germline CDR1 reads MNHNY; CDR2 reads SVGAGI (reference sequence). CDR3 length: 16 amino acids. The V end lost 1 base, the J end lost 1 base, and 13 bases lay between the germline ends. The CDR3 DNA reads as TGTGCCAGCAGTTACTTGGCCCCACGGGAGAACACTGAAGCTTTCTTT. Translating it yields CASSYLAPRENTEAFF.

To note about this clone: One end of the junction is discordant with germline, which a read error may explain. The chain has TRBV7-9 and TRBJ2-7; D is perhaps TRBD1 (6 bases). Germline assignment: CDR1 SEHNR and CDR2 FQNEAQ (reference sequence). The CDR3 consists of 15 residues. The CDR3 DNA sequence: TGTTCCAGCAGCTTCGAGTACAGGGAAGTGGACGAGCAGTACTTC. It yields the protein CSSSFEYREVDEQYF.

In DNA form, the CDR3 reads TGTGCCAGCAGCTCGGGACTAGTCACAGATACGCAGTATTTT. Amino acid sequence: CASSSGLVTDTQYF. The V call is TRBV5-4, the J call TRBJ2-3; TRBD2 matches at 8 bases. V lost 3 bases to trimming and J lost 2 bases; unmatched junction nucleotides: 2. The CDR3 has 14 residues. Germline-derived CDR1 and CDR2 are SGHNT and YYREEE (reference sequence).

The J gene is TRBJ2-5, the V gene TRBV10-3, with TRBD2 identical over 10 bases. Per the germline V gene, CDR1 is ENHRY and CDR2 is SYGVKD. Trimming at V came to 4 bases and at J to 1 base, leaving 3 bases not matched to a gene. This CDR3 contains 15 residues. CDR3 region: CAISASGGLQETQYF. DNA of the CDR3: TGTGCCATCAGTGCTAGCGGGGGACTCCAAGAGACCCAGTACTTC.

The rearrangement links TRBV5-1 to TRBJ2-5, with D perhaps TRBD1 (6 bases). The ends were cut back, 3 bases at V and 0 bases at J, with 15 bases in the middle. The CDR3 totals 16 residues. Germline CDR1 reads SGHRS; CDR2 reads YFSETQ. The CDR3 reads CASSSWLGGNQETQYF. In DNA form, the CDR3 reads TGCGCCAGCAGCTCATGGCTAGGGGGTAACCAAGAGACCCAGTACTTC.

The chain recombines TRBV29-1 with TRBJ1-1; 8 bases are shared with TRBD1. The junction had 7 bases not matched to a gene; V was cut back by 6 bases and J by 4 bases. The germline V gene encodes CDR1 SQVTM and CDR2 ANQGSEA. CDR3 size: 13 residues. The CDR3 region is CSVLRGRSTEAFF. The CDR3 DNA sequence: TGCAGCGTGCTCAGGGGGCGCAGCACTGAAGCTTTCTTT.

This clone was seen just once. CDR3 loop: CASSIPGGNYGYTF. The CDR3 DNA reads TGTGCCAGCAGCATCCCAGGGGGCAACTATGGCTACACCTTC. V gene TRBV5-6 combines with J gene TRBJ1-2; 8 bases line up with TRBD1. Trimming removed 4 bases from V and 2 bases from J; junction bases left unmatched: 4. This CDR3 has 14 residues. The V gene's germline CDR1 is SGHDT and CDR2 YYEEEE.

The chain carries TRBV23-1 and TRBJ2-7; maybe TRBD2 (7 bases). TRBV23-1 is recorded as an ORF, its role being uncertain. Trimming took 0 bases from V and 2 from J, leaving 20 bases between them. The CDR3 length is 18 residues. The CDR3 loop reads CASSQSRVWQGRAYEQYF. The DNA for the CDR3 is TGCGCCAGCAGTCAATCTAGGGTCTGGCAGGGGAGGGCCTACGAGCAGTACTTC.